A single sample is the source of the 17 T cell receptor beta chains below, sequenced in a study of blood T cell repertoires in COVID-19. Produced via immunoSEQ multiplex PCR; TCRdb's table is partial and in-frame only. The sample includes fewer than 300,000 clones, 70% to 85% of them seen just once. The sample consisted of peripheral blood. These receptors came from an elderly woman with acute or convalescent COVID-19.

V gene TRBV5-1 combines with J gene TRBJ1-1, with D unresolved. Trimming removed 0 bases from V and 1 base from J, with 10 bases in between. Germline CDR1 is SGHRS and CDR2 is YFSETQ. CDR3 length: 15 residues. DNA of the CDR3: TGCGCCAGCAGCTTGGCCGGGGAGGCGAACACTGAAGCTTTCTTT. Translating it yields CASSLAGEANTEAFF.

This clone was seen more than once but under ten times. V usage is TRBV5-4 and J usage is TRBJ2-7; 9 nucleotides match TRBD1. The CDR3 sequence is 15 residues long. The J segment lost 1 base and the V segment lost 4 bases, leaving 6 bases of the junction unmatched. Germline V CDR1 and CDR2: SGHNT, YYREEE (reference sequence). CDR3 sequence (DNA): TGTGCCAGCAGCCCCGGACAGGGGCGGTCCTACGAGCAGTACTTC. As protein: CASSPGQGRSYEQYF.

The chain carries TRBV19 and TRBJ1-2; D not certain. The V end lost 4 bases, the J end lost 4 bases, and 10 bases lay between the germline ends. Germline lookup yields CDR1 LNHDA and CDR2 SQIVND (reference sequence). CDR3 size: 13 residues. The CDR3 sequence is CASSREGAYGYTF. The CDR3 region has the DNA TGTGCCAGTAGTAGGGAGGGAGCCTATGGCTACACCTTC.

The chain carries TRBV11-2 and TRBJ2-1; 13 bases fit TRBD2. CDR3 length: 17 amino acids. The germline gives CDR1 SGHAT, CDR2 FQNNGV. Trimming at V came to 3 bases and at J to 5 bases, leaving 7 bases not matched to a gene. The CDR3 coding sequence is TGTGCCAGCAGCTTCAGACTAGCGGGGGGCCAAAACAATGAGCAGTTCTTC. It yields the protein CASSFRLAGGQNNEQFF.

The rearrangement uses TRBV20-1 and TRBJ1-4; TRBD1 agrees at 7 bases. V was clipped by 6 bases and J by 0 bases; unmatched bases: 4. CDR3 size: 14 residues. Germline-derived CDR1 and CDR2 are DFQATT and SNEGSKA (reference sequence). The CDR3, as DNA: TGCAGTGCGAGTGGGACAGCAACTAATGAAAAACTGTTTTTT. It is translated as CSASGTATNEKLFF.

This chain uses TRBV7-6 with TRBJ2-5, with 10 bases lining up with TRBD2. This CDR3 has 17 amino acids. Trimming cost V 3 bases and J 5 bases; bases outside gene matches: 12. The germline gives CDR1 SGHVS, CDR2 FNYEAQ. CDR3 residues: CASSFTPGLAFVETQYF. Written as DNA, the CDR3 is TGTGCCAGCAGCTTTACTCCGGGACTAGCGTTTGTGGAGACCCAGTACTTC. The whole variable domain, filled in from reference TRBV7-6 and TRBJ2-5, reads GAGVSQSPRYKVTKRGQDVALRCDPISGHVSLYWYRQALGQGPEFLTYFNYEAQQDKSGLPNDRFSAERPEGSISTLTIQRTEQRDSAMYRCASSFTPGLAFVETQYFGPGTRLLVL.

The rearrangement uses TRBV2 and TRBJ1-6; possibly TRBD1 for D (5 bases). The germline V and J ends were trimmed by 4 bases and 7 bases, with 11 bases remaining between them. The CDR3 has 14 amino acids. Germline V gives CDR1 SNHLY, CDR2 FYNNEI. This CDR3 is CASSVIGENSPLHF. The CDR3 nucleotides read TGTGCCAGCAGTGTTATAGGGGAAAATTCACCCCTCCACTTT.

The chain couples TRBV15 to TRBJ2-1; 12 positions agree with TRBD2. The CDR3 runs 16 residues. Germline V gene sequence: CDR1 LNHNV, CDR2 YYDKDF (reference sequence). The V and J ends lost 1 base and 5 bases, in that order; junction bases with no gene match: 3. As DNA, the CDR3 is TGTGCCACCAGCAGAGGCGGACTAGCGGGGAACAATGAGCAGTTCTTC. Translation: CATSRGGLAGNNEQFF.

DNA of the CDR3: TGCAGTGCTTACAGGGAAAAAACGCCGTTTTTT. Translated: CSAYREKTPFF. The chain links TRBV20-1 to TRBJ1-4; the D gene is possibly TRBD1 (6 bases). Trimming shortened V by 5 bases and J by 16 bases, and 17 bases separated the two germline ends. Germline CDR1 is DFQATT and CDR2 is SNEGSKA (reference sequence). This CDR3 comprises 11 residues.

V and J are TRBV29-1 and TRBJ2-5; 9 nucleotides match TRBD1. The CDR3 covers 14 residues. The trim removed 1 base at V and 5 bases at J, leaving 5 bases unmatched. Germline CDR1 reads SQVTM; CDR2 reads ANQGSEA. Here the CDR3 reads CSVEGDRGAETQYF. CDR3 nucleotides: TGCAGCGTTGAAGGTGACAGGGGGGCTGAGACCCAGTACTTC.

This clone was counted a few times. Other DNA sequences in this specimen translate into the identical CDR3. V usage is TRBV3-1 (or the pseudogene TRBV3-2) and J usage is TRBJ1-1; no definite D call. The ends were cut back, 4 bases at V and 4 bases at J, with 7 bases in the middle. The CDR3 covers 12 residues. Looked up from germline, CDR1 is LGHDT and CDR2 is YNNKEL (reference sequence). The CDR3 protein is CASSRSGTEAFF. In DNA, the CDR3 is TGTGCCAGCAGCCGGTCAGGCACTGAAGCTTTCTTT.

The CDR3 bases are TGCAGCGTTTGGGTGAGAGGGTTGAATGAGCAGTTCTTC. Amino acids: CSVWVRGLNEQFF. V and J are TRBV29-1 and TRBJ2-1; D might be TRBD2 (5 bases). CDR3 length: 13 amino acids. Germline V lookup: CDR1 SQVTM, CDR2 ANQGSEA. V was shortened by 5 bases and J by 7 bases, with 15 bases between the two germline ends.

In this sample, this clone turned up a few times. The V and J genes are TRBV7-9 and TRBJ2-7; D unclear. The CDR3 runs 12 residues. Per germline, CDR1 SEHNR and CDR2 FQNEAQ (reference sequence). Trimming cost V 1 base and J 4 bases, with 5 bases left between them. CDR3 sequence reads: CASSLVRYEQYF. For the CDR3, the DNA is TGTGCCAGCAGCTTAGTCAGGTACGAGCAGTACTTC.

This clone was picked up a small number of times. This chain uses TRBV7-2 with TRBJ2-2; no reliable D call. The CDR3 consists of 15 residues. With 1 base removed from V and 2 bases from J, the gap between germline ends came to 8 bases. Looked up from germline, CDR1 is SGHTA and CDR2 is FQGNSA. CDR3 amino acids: CASSLVTANTGELFF. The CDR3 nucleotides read TGTGCCAGCAGCTTAGTTACAGCCAACACCGGGGAGCTGTTTTTT.

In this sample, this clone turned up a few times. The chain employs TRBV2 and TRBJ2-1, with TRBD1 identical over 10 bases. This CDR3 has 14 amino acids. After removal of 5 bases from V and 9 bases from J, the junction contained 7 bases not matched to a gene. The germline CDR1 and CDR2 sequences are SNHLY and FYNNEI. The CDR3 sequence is CASSLRDRGGEQFF. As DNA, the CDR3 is TGTGCCAGCAGTCTCCGGGACAGGGGTGGTGAGCAGTTCTTC. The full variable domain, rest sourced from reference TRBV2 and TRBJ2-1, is EPEVTQTPSHQVTQMGQEVILRCVPISNHLYFYWYRQILGQKVEFLVSFYNNEISEKSEIFDDQFSVERPDGSNFTLKIRSTKLEDSAMYFCASSLRDRGGEQFFGPGTRLTVL.

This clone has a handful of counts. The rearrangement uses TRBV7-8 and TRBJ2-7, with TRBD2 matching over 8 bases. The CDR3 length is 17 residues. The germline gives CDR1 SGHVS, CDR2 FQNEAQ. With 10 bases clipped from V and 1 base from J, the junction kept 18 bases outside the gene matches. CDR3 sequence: CATTSPRPGGASYEQYF. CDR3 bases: TGTGCCACCACCTCCCCAAGGCCCGGGGGGGCGTCCTACGAGCAGTACTTC.

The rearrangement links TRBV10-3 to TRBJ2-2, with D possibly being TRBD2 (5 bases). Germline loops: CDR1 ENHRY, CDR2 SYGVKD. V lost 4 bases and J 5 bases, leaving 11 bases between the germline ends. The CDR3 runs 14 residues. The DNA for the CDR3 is TGTGCCATCAGTGGGGTTGAGGGAACCGGGGAGCTGTTTTTT. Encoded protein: CAISGVEGTGELFF.